The 16 T cell receptor beta chains listed next were all sequenced from one sample in a study of blood T cell repertoires in COVID-19. Assay used: immunoSEQ multiplex PCR; TCRdb lists only in-frame clones, some missing. The sample consists of about 43,000 clones, about nine tenths of them appearing once. Sequencing was done on a sample of peripheral blood. Source of these receptors: a woman of 80 years or more with active COVID-19.

This clone was seen more than once but under ten times. The chain uses TRBV5-1 and TRBJ1-2; 12 nucleotides agree with TRBD1. The germline V gene has CDR1 SGHRS and CDR2 YFSETQ. V lost 1 base, J lost 7 bases, and 8 bases stayed unmatched. The CDR3 contains 16 residues. The CDR3 spells CASSLNRGTGGIGYTF. DNA for the CDR3: TGCGCCAGCAGCTTGAACCGGGGGACAGGGGGCATTGGCTACACCTTC.

The chain couples TRBV27 to TRBJ2-3; 8 nucleotides align to TRBD2. Germline CDR1 reads MNHEY; CDR2 reads SMNVEV (reference sequence). After removal of 3 bases from V and 5 bases from J, the junction contained 4 bases not matched to a gene. The CDR3 consists of 14 residues. CDR3 nucleotides: TGTGCCAGCAGTTTCCTAGCGGGTCAAGATACGCAGTATTTT. Protein product: CASSFLAGQDTQYF.

CDR3 sequence reads: CASSLATTGAYEQYF. The CDR3 region has the DNA TGCGCCAGCAGCCTAGCAACGACAGGGGCCTACGAGCAGTACTTC. This chain connects TRBV4-1 to TRBJ2-7, with 8 bases fitting TRBD1. The CDR3 is 15 amino acids. Germline V CDR1 and CDR2: MGHRA, YSYEKL. The V and J ends lost 4 bases and 2 bases, in that order; junction bases with no gene match: 7.

This clone turned up a few times. The rearrangement links TRBV7-2 to TRBJ2-7; 9 bases are shared with TRBD2. Germline V gene lookup returns CDR1 SGHTA and CDR2 FQGNSA. Germline trimming cut 0 bases from V and 1 base from J; bases unmatched to any gene: 7. The CDR3 extends over 17 amino acids. CDR3 loop: CASSLASGGSISYEQYF. CDR3 DNA sequence: TGTGCCAGCAGCTTAGCTAGCGGGGGCTCTATATCCTACGAGCAGTACTTC.

Only a few counts were recorded for this clone. CDR3: CASSLARAYEQYF. The CDR3 DNA follows: TGTGCCAGCAGCCTGGCCAGGGCCTACGAGCAGTACTTC. The chain employs TRBV14 and TRBJ2-7; TRBD1 is a possible D gene (5 bases). CDR1 is SGHDN and CDR2 is FVKESK in the germline V gene. The V and J ends lost 4 bases and 2 bases respectively, with 9 bases between them. The length of the CDR3 is 13 residues.

This sequence joins TRBV11-2 and TRBJ2-7; D call uncertain. The CDR3 extends over 14 amino acids. The germline V gene has CDR1 SGHAT and CDR2 FQNNGV. Trimming removed 0 bases at V and 4 bases at J, with 10 bases between. CDR3 nucleotide sequence: TGTGCCAGCAGCTTAGATCCCCAGATTTACGAGCAGTACTTC. It codes for CASSLDPQIYEQYF.

The chain couples TRBV9 to TRBJ2-2; the match to TRBD1 covers 8 bases. This CDR3 spans 15 amino acids. The germline V gene has CDR1 SGDLS and CDR2 YYNGEE. Germline trimming cut 2 bases from V and 3 bases from J; bases unmatched to any gene: 3. The CDR3 protein is CASSVQGADTGELFF. The CDR3 nucleotides read TGTGCCAGCAGCGTTCAGGGGGCGGACACCGGGGAGCTGTTTTTT. The entire variable domain, with the rest obtained from reference TRBV9 and TRBJ2-2, is as follows: DSGVTQTPKHLITATGQRVTLRCSPRSGDLSVYWYQQSLDQGLQFLIQYYNGEERAKGNILERFSAQQFPDLHSELNLSSLELGDSALYFCASSVQGADTGELFFGEGSRLTVL.

This CDR3 reads CASSQGWETTSGGLRAPSTDTQYF. DNA of the CDR3: TGTGCCAGCAGCCAAGGGTGGGAAACGACTAGCGGGGGCCTGAGGGCCCCTAGCACAGATACGCAGTATTTT. The gene calls are TRBV4-2 and TRBJ2-3; 12 positions agree with TRBD2. The CDR3 runs to 24 residues. Germline CDR1 LGHNA, CDR2 YNFKEQ. The junction had 23 bases not matched to a gene; V was cut back by 1 base and J by 0 bases.

This chain connects TRBV7-9 to TRBJ1-1; 10 bases align to TRBD1. CDR1 and CDR2 from the germline V gene are SEHNR and FQNEAQ (reference sequence). This CDR3 has 15 residues. V was pared by 1 base and J by 6 bases, with 5 bases of the junction left unmatched. The CDR3 sequence is CASSLVETGGSEAFF. The DNA of the CDR3 is TGTGCCAGCAGCTTAGTCGAGACAGGGGGCTCTGAAGCTTTCTTT.

This chain joins TRBV30 and TRBJ1-5, with D possibly matching TRBD1 (5 bases). This CDR3 is 14 amino acids long. Germline CDR1 GTSNPN, CDR2 SVGIG (reference sequence). V was clipped by 2 bases and J by 2 bases, with 10 bases between them. This CDR3 is CAWSLGQRNQPQHF. The CDR3 DNA sequence: TGTGCCTGGAGTCTAGGACAACGCAATCAGCCCCAGCATTTT.

This clone has only a few counts. V usage is TRBV7-9 and J usage is TRBJ1-5; D unresolved. Germline V gene lookup returns CDR1 SEHNR and CDR2 FQNEAQ (reference sequence). The length of the CDR3 is 14 residues. V was pared by 0 bases and J by 5 bases, with 8 bases between. Here the CDR3 reads CASSLASSYQPQHF. For the CDR3, the DNA is TGTGCCAGCAGCTTAGCGTCGTCTTATCAGCCCCAGCATTTT.

V and J are TRBV2 and TRBJ1-5; TRBD1 aligns across 11 bases. This CDR3 is built from 15 residues. With 6 bases clipped from V and 4 bases from J, the junction kept 5 bases outside the gene matches. Germline CDR1 is SNHLY and CDR2 is FYNNEI. The DNA for the CDR3 is TGTGCCAGCAGGGCCGGGACAGGGGGTAATCAGCCCCAGCATTTT. Its protein is CASRAGTGGNQPQHF.

This clone has a single count. The V and J genes are TRBV30 and TRBJ1-4; TRBD1 matches 10 bases. The ends lost 4 bases at V and 0 bases at J; junction bases unmatched: 2. The CDR3 totals 15 residues. From germline, CDR1 is GTSNPN and CDR2 SVGIG (reference sequence). CDR3 coding DNA: TGTGCCTGGAAGGGACAGGGGACAACTAATGAAAAACTGTTTTTT. Translation: CAWKGQGTTNEKLFF.

This clone occurred a few times. The V and J genes are TRBV11-2 and TRBJ1-3, with TRBD1 identical over 8 bases. Germline CDR1 reads SGHAT; CDR2 reads FQNNGV. Germline trimming cut 1 base from V and 0 bases from J; bases unmatched to any gene: 2. The CDR3 is made up of 16 amino acids. The CDR3 DNA sequence: TGTGCCAGCAGCTTAGGGACAGGGAGCTCTGGAAACACCATATATTTT. It specifies CASSLGTGSSGNTIYF.

The genes are TRBV28 and TRBJ2-2; D is unclear. V lost 4 bases and J 6 bases, leaving 6 bases between the germline ends. The CDR3 sequence is 12 residues long. Germline V lookup: CDR1 MDHEN, CDR2 SYDVKM. CDR3 region: CASSYFSGELFF. The CDR3, as DNA: TGTGCCAGCAGTTACTTTTCCGGGGAGCTGTTTTTT.

The chain has TRBV29-1 and TRBJ2-3, with D possibly being TRBD2 (5 bases). The germline CDR1 and CDR2 sequences are SQVTM and ANQGSEA. Trimming removed 6 bases from V and 6 bases from J, with 13 bases in between. The CDR3 covers 12 residues. CDR3 residues: CSVSGPGDTQYF. The CDR3 DNA reads TGCAGCGTATCAGGACCGGGGGATACGCAGTATTTT.